This T cell receptor (beta chain) appears in the sequencing data of a study of shared clonotypes between healthy human individuals (dated by TCRdb to 2018 to 2020). About the study as a whole: Three men and a couple of women, aged 18 to 49 years, made up the cohort. For each donor, three plates each were used for CD4 naive and CD4 memory, two plates were used for CD8 naive, and one plate was used for CD8 memory. The study deeply sequenced blood TCR repertoires of about five healthy adults to estimate repertoire size and the extent of clonotype sharing between individuals. Libraries were prepared and TCR repertoires were sequenced by different laboratories using diverse techniques, in order to increase sequencing depth and limit assay-specific biases. Each donor's leukapheresis produced roughly between roughly 0.9 and 9 billion PBMCs.

The CDR3 runs 15 residues from the cysteine to the phenylalanine. Just CDR3 DNA is preserved here, 45 bases in frame from base 1. V gives up 5 bases and J gives up 0 bases, and the segment between their germline ends measures 14 bases. From the germline V gene (reference sequence), CDR1 is GTSNPN and CDR2 is SVGIG. Using the deep immunoSEQ assay, multiplex PCR amplified TCR CDR3 regions from genomic DNA. Genomic DNA extracted from each cell subset was distributed evenly over all wells of several immunoSEQ 96-well plates, and each plate served as one replicate. Each replicate PCR for sorted subsets received about 210 ng genomic DNA, equal to tens of thousands of T cell genomes. Purified libraries were quantified with a Qubit 3.0 fluorometer, sized on a Bioanalyzer 2100, and re-quantified with the KAPA Library Quantification kit. A separate single-read 150-cycle Illumina NextSeq 550 flow cell was used to sequence each immunoSEQ 96-well plate. The original pipeline was this. Because only junctional sequences without quality scores were contained in the immunoSEQ output, filtering matching that applied to full-length reads could not be performed. To assign V/J genes and CDR3, sequences were annotated against IMGT germline references using PyIR, a Python wrapper for IgBLAST v1.9. Reads with weak V/J assignments (E-value above 1e-6), missing CDR3, stop codons, out-of-frame junctions, or ambiguous translated residues were removed. V3J clonotypes were defined by identical inferred V gene, J gene, and CDR3 amino acid sequence. Percentage overlap between repertoires was computed as shared unique clonotypes divided by the size of the smaller repertoire. Three approaches were used to assess repertoire richness: RTK rarefaction, the Chao1 estimator, and Recon v2.1 estimates of unobserved clonotypes. Generation probabilities for all TCRbeta clonotypes obtained by the gDNA method from a handful of donors were computed using OLGA. Imported from immuneACCESS, the table was reduced by TCRdb to in-frame sequences with V and J called. These copies leave out some clones; in studies compared against another copy, an unresolved V gene accounts for under half, and the cause of the remainder is not known. The V and J calls and clone size are taken from that table; D and trimming were inferred from the DNA. The sample table records about 2,500,000 clones; 85% to 95% of these occur just once. About 0.13% of the sample belongs to the ten largest clones.

The donors were healthy, HIV-negative adults with no recently reported acute infections or vaccinations. Every donor was a Caucasian adult residing in Nashville, Tennessee, USA. Magnetic negative selection was used to enrich CD4+ T cells, after which naive cells were positively selected on CD45RA and the negative fraction became the memory subset. Blood was obtained by leukapheresis, after which PBMCs were separated by Ficoll-Histopaque density gradient centrifugation and cryopreserved in liquid nitrogen vapor phase. Analytical flow cytometry was used to check the purity and quantity of each magnetically sorted T cell population. Genomic DNA was isolated from each sorted fraction and quantified by UV absorbance on a Nanodrop 2000c. Of note for this clone: Its specific antigen is unknown. Base-call qualities are not available, and no considerably larger clone is one nucleotide away.

Summary of the overall study and its limitations: Pairwise subsampling led to the expectation that sequencing depth would affect the degree of clonotype sharing among donors. Sampling was restricted to blood, and TCR repertoires in tissue are likely to differ from TCR repertoires in blood. Naive subsets generally had larger estimated clonotype richness than memory subsets did. Because the study included only a small number of donors, the genetic and exposure-history diversity represented was limited. Even with the large sequencing depth, rarefaction of the sorted-subset datasets indicated that sequencing was incomplete. Higher generation probabilities were observed for clonotypes shared by all four sorted-subset donors than for non-shared clonotypes. When several donors were compared, the shared fraction of clonotypes was about 5.4% for naive CD4, around 3.6% for naive CD8, 2% to 2.5% for memory CD4, and under 0.5% for memory CD8.

The rearranged segments are TRBV30 and TRBJ2-1; the D segment could be TRBD1, given 6 matching bases. The material sequenced was naive CD4+ T cells sorted from blood. In the paper's terms, the cell subset or site label means: CD45RA+ positively selected. This TCR came from a man aged 18 to 30 in good health. Here the CDR3 is given as CAWGGAENSYNEQFF. The DNA reads as follows: TGTGCCTGGGGGGGCGCCGAAAACTCCTACAATGAGCAGTTCTTC.